The 14 T cell receptor beta chains given below trace back to one sample, sequenced in a study of blood T cell repertoires in COVID-19. Produced via immunoSEQ multiplex PCR; TCRdb's table is partial and in-frame only. This sample carries about 200,000 clones, 80% to 85% of them seen once, and the ten largest clones take roughly 7%. The sample taken for sequencing was PBMCs or T cells enriched from blood (not recorded which). These receptor sequences come from a man in his forties or fifties who had recovered from COVID-19.

The chain links TRBV11-2 to TRBJ2-2; TRBD2 aligns across 7 bases. This CDR3 is built from 18 residues. The V gene's germline CDR1 is SGHAT and CDR2 FQNNGV. V lost 6 bases, J lost 3 bases, and 16 bases stayed unmatched. CDR3: CASSSPLTAGPDTGELFF. The CDR3 DNA is TGTGCCAGCAGTTCTCCCCTGACAGCGGGGCCCGACACCGGGGAGCTGTTTTTT.

The chain couples TRBV4-3 to TRBJ1-4; D is perhaps TRBD1 (5 bases). Trimming removed 0 bases from V and 4 bases from J, with 12 bases in between. The CDR3 runs to 16 residues. Germline V gene lookup returns CDR1 LGHNA and CDR2 YSLEER. As DNA, the CDR3 is TGCGCCAGCAGCCAAGATCGGGCAGGGTTTAATGAAAAACTGTTTTTT. Amino acid sequence: CASSQDRAGFNEKLFF.

The J gene is TRBJ2-7, the V gene TRBV6-2 or TRBV6-3, with 8 bases matching TRBD2. V shed 4 bases and J 0 bases; nucleotides not matched to a gene: 5. Germline lookup yields CDR1 MNHEY and CDR2 SVGEGT. The CDR3 is made up of 15 amino acids. The CDR3 protein is CASSSTSGSSYEQYF. For the CDR3, the DNA is TGTGCCAGCAGTTCCACTAGCGGAAGCTCCTACGAGCAGTACTTC.

The CDR3 DNA is TGCGGCGGGGGGCAGGGGAACACTGAAGCTTTCTTT. Encoded protein: CGGGQGNTEAFF. This chain uses TRBV29-1 with TRBJ1-1, with D possibly being TRBD1 (6 bases). Germline V gives CDR1 SQVTM, CDR2 ANQGSEA. The CDR3 sequence is 12 residues long. The full variable domain, in which reference TRBV29-1 and TRBJ1-1 provide the parts outside the CDR3, is SAVISQKPSRDICQRGTSLTIQCQVDSQVTMMFWYRQQPGQSLTLIATANQGSEATYESGFVIDKFPISRPNLTFSTLTVSNMSPEDSSIYLCGGGQGNTEAFFGQGTRLTVV.

J is TRBJ1-1 and V is TRBV7-9, with D perhaps matching TRBD1 (6 bases). The CDR3 extends over 15 amino acids. Germline lookup yields CDR1 SEHNR and CDR2 FQNEAQ (reference sequence). V was clipped by 2 bases and J by 0 bases, with 10 bases between them. The CDR3 region has the DNA TGTGCCAGCAGCTTAATGAACAGGGTGAACACTGAAGCTTTCTTT. It codes for CASSLMNRVNTEAFF.

The chain combines TRBV7-2 with TRBJ1-1, with TRBD1 identical over 9 bases. V dropped 5 bases and J dropped 3; count of bases not matched to a gene: 13. Germline CDR1 and CDR2: SGHTA and FQGNSA. The CDR3 extends over 17 amino acids. CDR3 residues: CASSPIGQGRRYTEAFF. DNA for the CDR3: TGTGCCAGCAGCCCCATAGGACAGGGGCGCCGTTACACTGAAGCTTTCTTT. Full variable domain (rest looked up from reference TRBV7-2 and TRBJ1-1): GAGVSQSPSNKVTEKGKDVELRCDPISGHTALYWYRQSLGQGLEFLIYFQGNSAPDKSGLPSDRFSAERTGGSVSTLTIQRTQQEDSAVYLCASSPIGQGRRYTEAFFGQGTRLTVV.

This sequence joins TRBV29-1 and TRBJ2-7; perhaps TRBD2 as D (6 bases). The V gene's germline CDR1 is SQVTM and CDR2 ANQGSEA. V gave up 0 bases and J gave up 7 bases, with 16 bases separating them. This CDR3 spans 14 amino acids. This CDR3 is CSVEDGSGIGEQYF. The DNA of the CDR3 is TGCAGCGTTGAAGATGGTAGCGGTATCGGGGAGCAGTACTTC.

This clone was detected only once. J is TRBJ1-2 and V is TRBV5-1, with a possible D match to TRBD1 (5 bases). V was trimmed by 3 bases and J by 3 bases, leaving 24 bases between them. Germline V lookup: CDR1 SGHRS, CDR2 YFSETQ. The length of the CDR3 is 18 residues. The CDR3, as DNA: TGCGCCAGCAGCTGGGGTCTTACGCAGGGTACCGGTGACTATGGCTACACCTTC. Amino acids: CASSWGLTQGTGDYGYTF.

This clone was observed a few times. The chain employs TRBV7-9 and TRBJ2-1; possibly TRBD2 for D (6 bases). V dropped 7 bases and J dropped 4 bases, with 11 bases sitting between them. This CDR3 is built from 13 residues. Germline V gene data show CDR1 as SEHNR and CDR2 as FQNEAQ (reference sequence). The CDR3 DNA reads TGTGCCAGCATGAGTAGCGGATACAATGAGCAGTTCTTC. It encodes CASMSSGYNEQFF.

This clone was found once. The chain employs TRBV6-2 or TRBV6-3 and TRBJ1-2; no clear D. CDR3 size: 14 residues. The V end was cut by 5 bases, the J end by 4 bases, with 14 bases between. Germline CDR1 MNHEY, CDR2 SVGEGT. The CDR3 bases are TGTGCCAGCAGTCCACAATGGGAGGTCTATGGCTACACCTTC. Its translation: CASSPQWEVYGYTF.

V and J are TRBV5-1 and TRBJ1-2; TRBD1 aligns across 7 bases. The CDR3 runs 16 residues. Trimming took 4 bases from V and 0 from J; bases not matched to a gene: 9. The germline V gene has CDR1 SGHRS and CDR2 YFSETQ. CDR3 in amino acids: CASSPGTASTNYGYTF. CDR3 in DNA: TGCGCCAGCAGCCCCGGGACAGCGAGTACTAACTATGGCTACACCTTC.

The chain recombines TRBV15 with TRBJ1-2; 7 bases are a match to TRBD1. CDR1 is LNHNV and CDR2 is YYDKDF in the germline V gene (reference sequence). The length of the CDR3 is 14 residues. The V gene end was trimmed by 0 bases and the J gene end by 4 bases; junction bases not matched to a gene: 2. In DNA form, the CDR3 reads TGTGCCACCAGCAGAGATCGGACAGGCTATGGCTACACCTTC. Translating it yields CATSRDRTGYGYTF.

CDR3: CASSAGTASGTDTQYF. DNA for the CDR3: TGCGCCAGCAGCGCCGGGACAGCGTCGGGCACAGATACGCAGTATTTT. The J gene is TRBJ2-3, the V gene TRBV5-1; 7 nucleotides match TRBD1. Germline V gives CDR1 SGHRS, CDR2 YFSETQ. CDR3 size: 16 residues. With V trimmed by 4 bases and J by 1 base, 9 bases remained unmatched.

The V and J genes are TRBV7-8 and TRBJ1-4; a possible D gene is TRBD1 (5 bases). CDR3 length: 14 residues. Trimming stripped 3 bases from V and 7 bases from J, with 12 bases between. Per germline, CDR1 SGHVS and CDR2 FQNEAQ. In DNA, the CDR3 is TGTGCCAGCAGCTTGCGCAGGACAAGTGAAAAACTGTTTTTT. Its translation: CASSLRRTSEKLFF.